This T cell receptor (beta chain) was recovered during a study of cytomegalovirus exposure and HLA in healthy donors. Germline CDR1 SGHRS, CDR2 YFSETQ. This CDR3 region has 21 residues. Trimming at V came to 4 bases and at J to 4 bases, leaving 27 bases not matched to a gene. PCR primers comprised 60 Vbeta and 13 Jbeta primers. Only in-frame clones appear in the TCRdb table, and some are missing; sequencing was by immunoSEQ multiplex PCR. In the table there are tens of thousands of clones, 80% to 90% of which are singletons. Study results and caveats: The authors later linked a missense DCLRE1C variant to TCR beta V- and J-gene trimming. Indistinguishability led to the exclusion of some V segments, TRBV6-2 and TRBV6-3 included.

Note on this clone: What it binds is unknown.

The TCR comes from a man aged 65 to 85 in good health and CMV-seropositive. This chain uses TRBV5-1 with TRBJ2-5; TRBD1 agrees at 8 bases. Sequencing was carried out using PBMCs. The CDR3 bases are TGCGCCAGCAGCGTCACCCCGCCTGGACAGGGATCGAGAGGGGGTCGAGAGACCCAGTACTTC. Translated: CASSVTPPGQGSRGGRETQYF. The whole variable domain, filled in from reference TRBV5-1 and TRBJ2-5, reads KAGVTQTPRYLIKTRGQQVTLSCSPISGHRSVSWYQQTPGQGLQFLFEYFSETQRNKGNFPGRFSGRQFSNSRSEMNVSTLELGDSALYLCASSVTPPGQGSRGGRETQYFGPGTRLLVL.